The 17 T cell receptor beta chains below all came from one sample that was sequenced in a study of shared clonotypes between healthy human individuals. Here immunoSEQ multiplex PCR was the method, and the copy in TCRdb shows in-frame clones only, minus some. The sample consists of roughly 2.2 million clones, approximately 95% of them appearing once. Input material: naive CD4+ T cells from PBMCs. Indicated subset: CD45RA+ positively selected. Receptors were obtained from a man younger than 30 in good health. Some clones in this sample may be carry-over from other donors' samples.

This clone occurred once. The chain employs TRBV30 and TRBJ2-7; D not resolved. There are 11 residues in the CDR3. Germline V lookup: CDR1 GTSNPN, CDR2 SVGIG (reference sequence). V dropped 5 bases and J dropped 4 bases, with 9 bases sitting between them. In nucleotides, the CDR3 is TGTGCCTGGGGGCGGCGATACGAGCAGTACTTC. Amino acid sequence: CAWGRRYEQYF.

V gene TRBV11-2 combines with J gene TRBJ1-2; D not resolved. V gave up 0 bases and J gave up 4 bases, with 12 bases separating them. Germline values: CDR1 SGHAT, CDR2 FQNNGV. The CDR3 is 15 residues long. CDR3 loop: CASSLDEVRVYGYTF. In DNA, the CDR3 is TGTGCCAGCAGCTTAGATGAGGTCAGAGTCTATGGCTACACCTTC.

As regards this clone: Other DNA sequences from this sample encode an identical CDR3 as well. V and J are TRBV5-1 and TRBJ2-1; 10 nucleotides match TRBD2. Trimming removed 0 bases from V and 2 bases from J; junction bases left unmatched: 2. The CDR3 length is 16 residues. Per germline, CDR1 SGHRS and CDR2 YFSETQ. In DNA, the CDR3 is TGCGCCAGCAGCTTGGGGACTAGCGGTACCTACAATGAGCAGTTCTTC. Amino acid sequence: CASSLGTSGTYNEQFF.

The chain combines TRBV5-4 with TRBJ2-2; D might be TRBD1 or TRBD2, each matching 6 bases. The CDR3 extends over 18 amino acids. V was cut by 6 bases and J by 7 bases, with 28 bases left in between. CDR1 is SGHNT and CDR2 is YYREEE in the germline V gene (reference sequence). CDR3 in amino acids: CASKGGGRVAEIGGELFF. DNA of the CDR3: TGTGCCAGCAAGGGGGGTGGAAGGGTAGCCGAGATCGGCGGGGAGCTGTTTTTT.

This clone has just a few counts. The chain employs TRBV5-1 and TRBJ1-1, with D possibly TRBD1 on 6 matching bases. Per the germline V gene, CDR1 is SGHRS and CDR2 is YFSETQ. V lost 0 bases to trimming and J lost 0 bases, with 9 bases between them. CDR3 length: 15 amino acids. In DNA form, the CDR3 reads TGCGCCAGCAGCTTGGGCTCAGGGGTGAACACTGAAGCTTTCTTT. Encoded protein: CASSLGSGVNTEAFF.

The chain has TRBV7-9 and TRBJ2-5; D might be TRBD1 or TRBD2, each matching 6 bases. Trimming removed 1 base from V and 4 bases from J, with 10 bases in between. CDR1 and CDR2 (germline): SEHNR, FQNEAQ (reference sequence). There are 14 residues in the CDR3. CDR3 nucleotide sequence: TGTGCCAGCAGCTTAGACAGGGAGGCAGAGACCCAGTACTTC. It is translated as CASSLDREAETQYF.

V usage is TRBV7-2 and J usage is TRBJ2-5; TRBD2 matches at 9 bases. V lost 5 bases and J lost 4; bases outside the gene matches: 11. The CDR3 is made up of 16 amino acids. The V gene's germline CDR1 is SGHTA and CDR2 FQGNSA. In DNA, the CDR3 is TGTGCCAGCAGCCCGCGGACTAGCGCACCCCGAGAGACCCAGTACTTC. Encoded protein: CASSPRTSAPRETQYF.

Of note for this clone: This sample includes further DNA sequences coding for the same CDR3. The V gene is TRBV6-5, the J gene TRBJ2-7, with D perhaps assigned TRBD1 or TRBD2 (5 bases each). V gave up 5 bases and J gave up 3 bases, with 11 bases separating them. The CDR3 spans 13 residues. The germline CDR1 and CDR2 sequences are MNHEY and SVGAGI. CDR3 DNA sequence: TGTGCCAGCAGTAGGCAGGGAGTCTACGAGCAGTACTTC. It codes for CASSRQGVYEQYF.

The chain recombines TRBV10-3 with TRBJ1-1; D gene uncertain. Trimming took 10 bases from V and 1 from J, leaving 16 bases between them. The CDR3 runs to 14 residues. CDR1 ENHRY and CDR2 SYGVKD come from the germline V gene. The CDR3 region is CATTYGRSNTEAFF. Here the CDR3 DNA reads TGTGCCACTACCTACGGGAGATCGAACACTGAAGCTTTCTTT.

This clone came up once. The V gene is TRBV28, the J gene TRBJ2-7; perhaps TRBD2 as D (5 bases). This CDR3 region has 13 residues. The V end was cut by 6 bases, the J end by 2 bases, with 11 bases between. CDR1 is MDHEN and CDR2 is SYDVKM in the germline V gene. CDR3: CASRTGVTYEQYF. In DNA, the CDR3 is TGTGCCAGCAGGACCGGGGTTACCTACGAGCAGTACTTC.

V is TRBV5-1 and J is TRBJ1-2; the match to TRBD1 covers 8 bases. CDR1 is SGHRS, CDR2 YFSETQ, per germline. V lost 4 bases, J lost 3 bases, and 14 bases stayed unmatched. CDR3 size: 17 residues. The CDR3 DNA follows: TGCGCCAGCAGCCTCACCCCTCGTAGGACAGGGTACTATGGCTACACCTTC. Amino acids: CASSLTPRRTGYYGYTF.

The V call is TRBV28, the J call TRBJ1-4, with 7 bases that match TRBD1. This CDR3 contains 15 residues. The ends lost 2 bases at V and 6 bases at J; junction bases unmatched: 6. From germline, CDR1 is MDHEN and CDR2 SYDVKM. The CDR3 is CASSLAGTEYEKLFF. CDR3 bases: TGTGCCAGCAGTTTAGCCGGGACAGAGTATGAAAAACTGTTTTTT.

This clone was recorded once. V and J are TRBV7-8 and TRBJ1-2; 9 bases align to TRBD1. The CDR3 extends over 15 amino acids. Losses at the gene ends were 2 bases for V and 4 bases for J; bases not matched to a gene: 5. The V gene's germline CDR1 is SGHVS and CDR2 FQNEAQ. The CDR3 DNA reads TGTGCCAGCAGCTTACAACAGGGGGCAGGCTATGGCTACACCTTC. Amino acids: CASSLQQGAGYGYTF.

The J gene is TRBJ1-5, the V gene TRBV19; 9 nucleotides agree with TRBD1. The CDR3 sequence is 16 residues long. Trimming removed 5 bases from V and 6 bases from J; junction bases left unmatched: 11. The germline CDR1 and CDR2 sequences are LNHDA and SQIVND (reference sequence). This CDR3 reads CASSAPGQGRGQPQHF. The CDR3 region has the DNA TGTGCCAGTAGTGCCCCGGGACAGGGAAGGGGTCAGCCCCAGCATTTT.

V is TRBV19 and J is TRBJ2-5; 7 bases agree with TRBD2. The CDR3 has 14 residues. The V gene end was trimmed by 7 bases and the J gene end by 5 bases; junction bases not matched to a gene: 10. The V gene's germline CDR1 is LNHDA and CDR2 SQIVND (reference sequence). DNA for the CDR3: TGTGCCAGTAACCATGGGCGGGAGAGGGAGACCCAGTACTTC. Its translation: CASNHGRERETQYF.

The chain is built from TRBV30 and TRBJ2-1; no clear D gene. The CDR3 has 13 amino acids. CDR1 is GTSNPN, CDR2 SVGIG, per germline (reference sequence). The V end lost 0 bases, the J end lost 4 bases, and 7 bases lay between the germline ends. For the CDR3, the DNA is TGTGCCTGGAGTGTAGACCATTACAATGAGCAGTTCTTC. Its protein product is CAWSVDHYNEQFF. Looking up the rest from reference TRBV30 and TRBJ2-1 gives the full variable domain: SQTIHQWPATLVQPVGSPLSLECTVEGTSNPNLYWYRQAAGRGLQLLFYSVGIGQISSEVPQNLSASRPQDRQFILSSKKLLLSDSGFYLCAWSVDHYNEQFFGPGTRLTVL.

The chain links TRBV4-1 to TRBJ1-1; D gene ambiguous. Trimming removed 3 bases at V and 1 base at J, with 3 bases between. This CDR3 comprises 12 residues. Germline CDR1 is MGHRA and CDR2 is YSYEKL. DNA for the CDR3: TGCGCCAGCAGCCAGAAGAACACTGAAGCTTTCTTT. Amino acids: CASSQKNTEAFF.